The 16 T cell receptor beta chains presented below share a single source sample, sequenced in a study of T cell responses to AZD1222 COVID-19 vaccine. Libraries were prepared by immunoSEQ multiplex PCR; TCRdb keeps only in-frame clonotypes and omits some of them. The repertoire includes some 60,000 clones, more than 65% of them detected once, and about 20% sits in the top ten. The sequencing used peripheral blood, collected on day 0 of AZD1222 vaccination. The receptors stem from an adult in good health.

This chain links TRBV28 with TRBJ1-1; D gene ambiguous. The V gene's germline CDR1 is MDHEN and CDR2 SYDVKM. The CDR3 runs 15 residues. Trimming removed 2 bases at V and 0 bases at J, with 10 bases between. CDR3 sequence (DNA): TGTGCCAGCAGTTTAAGAGGACTAATGAACACTGAAGCTTTCTTT. Translated, it gives CASSLRGLMNTEAFF. Filled out from reference TRBV28 and TRBJ1-1, the complete variable domain reads DVKVTQSSRYLVKRTGEKVFLECVQDMDHENMFWYRQDPGLGLRLIYFSYDVKMKEKGDIPEGYSVSREKKERFSLILESASTNQTSMYLCASSLRGLMNTEAFFGQGTRLTVV.

The chain uses TRBV15 and TRBJ1-3; maybe TRBD1 (5 bases). V was trimmed by 2 bases and J by 6 bases, leaving 11 bases between them. The germline V gene encodes CDR1 LNHNV and CDR2 YYDKDF (reference sequence). This CDR3 is built from 14 residues. The CDR3 is CATSRRQRVNTIYF. In nucleotides, the CDR3 is TGTGCCACCAGCAGAAGACAGAGGGTAAACACCATATATTTT.

This sequence joins TRBV7-2 and TRBJ2-4; TRBD2 matches at 7 bases. With 3 bases clipped from V and 2 bases from J, the junction kept 1 base outside the gene matches. The germline V gene encodes CDR1 SGHTA and CDR2 FQGNSA. The length of the CDR3 is 14 residues. The CDR3 bases are TGTGCCAGCAGCTTGACTAGCCCCAAAAACATTCAGTACTTC. Protein: CASSLTSPKNIQYF.

This clone was found many times. This chain connects TRBV4-2 to TRBJ2-2; the match to TRBD1 covers 7 bases. The CDR3 runs to 16 residues. Trimming took 3 bases from V and 2 from J; bases not matched to a gene: 6. From germline, CDR1 is LGHNA and CDR2 YNFKEQ. The chain's CDR3 is CASSQETGPNTGELFF. The CDR3 DNA reads as TGTGCCAGCAGCCAGGAGACAGGGCCTAACACCGGGGAGCTGTTTTTT.

V is TRBV2 and J is TRBJ2-2, with a weak D call TRBD2 (6 bases). Between the trimmed V and J ends, which lost 2 bases and 8 bases, there was a span of 12 bases. The V gene's germline CDR1 is SNHLY and CDR2 FYNNEI. The CDR3 totals 14 residues. CDR3 coding DNA: TGTGCCAGCAGTGAACAGGGAGGAGCTGGGGAGCTGTTTTTT. It is translated as CASSEQGGAGELFF.

This clone was seen just once. At one end, the junction sequence differs from germline, possibly due to a read error. The genes are TRBV11-1 and TRBJ2-7; 12 bases fit TRBD1. Germline V gene data show CDR1 as SGHAT and CDR2 as FQDESV (reference sequence). The CDR3 totals 15 residues. This chain's CDR3 is CASSVAGTGGLEQYF. CDR3 coding DNA: TGTGCCAGCAGCGTAGCCGGGACAGGGGGCCTCGAGCAGTACTTC.

This rearrangement joins TRBV7-2 to TRBJ1-5, with 7 positions matching TRBD1. V lost 1 base and J lost 1; bases outside the gene matches: 7. CDR1 SGHTA and CDR2 FQGNSA come from the germline V gene. The CDR3 runs to 17 residues. The CDR3 coding sequence is TGTGCCAGCAGCTTAGTAGGGGGCGCGGACAGCAATCAGCCCCAGCATTTT. It codes for CASSLVGGADSNQPQHF. Based on the CDR3 plus reference TRBV7-2 and TRBJ1-5, the full variable domain is GAGVSQSPSNKVTEKGKDVELRCDPISGHTALYWYRQSLGQGLEFLIYFQGNSAPDKSGLPSDRFSAERTGGSVSTLTIQRTQQEDSAVYLCASSLVGGADSNQPQHFGDGTRLSIL.

For this clone: This specimen includes other DNA sequences encoding the same CDR3. V is TRBV5-1 and J is TRBJ1-4; D gene uncertain. In germline, CDR1 is SGHRS, CDR2 YFSETQ. The V and J ends lost 0 bases and 2 bases respectively, with 5 bases between them. CDR3 length equals 14 residues. CDR3 loop: CASSLDSTNEKLFF. The CDR3 DNA reads TGCGCCAGCAGCTTGGACAGTACTAATGAAAAACTGTTTTTT.

The chain recombines TRBV7-3 with TRBJ2-1, with a possible D match to TRBD2 (6 bases). Trimming took 1 base from V and 6 from J, leaving 13 bases between them. Germline V gene data show CDR1 as SGHTA and CDR2 as FQGTGA. This CDR3 comprises 15 residues. In DNA, the CDR3 is TGTGCCAGCAGCTTAAGAAGCGGGCCTTCCAATGAGCAGTTCTTC. Protein: CASSLRSGPSNEQFF.

The chain has TRBV6-2 or TRBV6-3 and TRBJ2-1, with 8 bases that match TRBD1. Germline trimming cut 4 bases from V and 6 bases from J; bases unmatched to any gene: 5. The length of the CDR3 is 14 residues. Germline CDR1 and CDR2: MNHEY and SVGEGT. CDR3 protein: CASSSGQDINEQFF. DNA of the CDR3: TGTGCCAGCAGTTCGGGACAGGACATCAATGAGCAGTTCTTC.

The chain recombines TRBV7-8 with TRBJ1-1; TRBD1 agrees at 9 bases. V was pared by 3 bases and J by 3 bases, with 2 bases of the junction left unmatched. The CDR3 is 14 amino acids. CDR1 and CDR2 from the germline V gene are SGHVS and FQNEAQ. The CDR3 sequence: CASSFWTGDTEAFF. CDR3 nucleotides: TGTGCCAGCAGCTTTTGGACAGGGGACACTGAAGCTTTCTTT. The whole variable domain, remainder taken from reference TRBV7-8 and TRBJ1-1, is GAGVSQSPRYKVAKRGQDVALRCDPISGHVSLFWYQQALGQGPEFLTYFQNEAQLDKSGLPSDRFFAERPEGSVSTLKIQRTQQEDSAVYLCASSFWTGDTEAFFGQGTRLTVV.

In this sample, this clone turned up once. The chain has TRBV19 and TRBJ2-1; 7 bases match TRBD2. Germline CDR1 reads LNHDA; CDR2 reads SQIVND (reference sequence). CDR3 size: 13 residues. Trimming cost V 7 bases and J 9 bases; bases outside gene matches: 9. The CDR3 DNA reads TGTGCCAGTAACTTGGGCGGGAGTACTGAGCAGTTCTTC. This gives the protein CASNLGGSTEQFF.

The CDR3 nucleotides are TGTGCCAGCACCTCCACTGGCGGCGGGGGTCGGGATGGCTACACCTTC. Translated: CASTSTGGGGRDGYTF. The chain combines TRBV11-2 with TRBJ1-2, with a possible D match to TRBD1 (5 bases). Trimming took off 7 bases at V and 6 bases at J, with 24 bases between the two ends. Germline-derived CDR1 and CDR2 are SGHAT and FQNNGV. This CDR3 is built from 16 residues.

This rearrangement joins TRBV24-1 to TRBJ1-4, with 10 bases that match TRBD1. The germline V gene has CDR1 KGHDR and CDR2 SFDVKD. This CDR3 has 17 residues. Trimming took 4 bases from V and 7 from J; bases not matched to a gene: 11. This chain's CDR3 is CATSDPATGGGGEKLFF. In DNA, the CDR3 is TGTGCCACCAGTGACCCTGCGACAGGGGGCGGGGGTGAAAAACTGTTTTTT.

This chain connects TRBV18 to TRBJ1-3; no firm D call. The CDR3 runs 16 residues. The V gene lost 0 bases and the J gene lost 0 bases, with 9 bases spanning the gap. The germline CDR1 and CDR2 sequences are KGHSH and LQKENI. The CDR3 loop is CASSPPLRYSGNTIYF. Written as DNA, the CDR3 is TGTGCCAGCTCACCACCGTTGCGATACTCTGGAAACACCATATATTTT.

This sequence joins TRBV7-2 and TRBJ2-1; tentatively, D is TRBD1 or TRBD2 (5 bases each). Trimming shortened V by 4 bases and J by 0 bases, and 16 bases separated the two germline ends. Germline V CDR1 and CDR2: SGHTA, FQGNSA. The CDR3 has 17 residues. The chain's CDR3 is CASSSGPGRASYNEQFF. The CDR3 DNA reads as TGTGCCAGCAGCTCCGGCCCGGGGCGGGCCTCCTACAATGAGCAGTTCTTC.